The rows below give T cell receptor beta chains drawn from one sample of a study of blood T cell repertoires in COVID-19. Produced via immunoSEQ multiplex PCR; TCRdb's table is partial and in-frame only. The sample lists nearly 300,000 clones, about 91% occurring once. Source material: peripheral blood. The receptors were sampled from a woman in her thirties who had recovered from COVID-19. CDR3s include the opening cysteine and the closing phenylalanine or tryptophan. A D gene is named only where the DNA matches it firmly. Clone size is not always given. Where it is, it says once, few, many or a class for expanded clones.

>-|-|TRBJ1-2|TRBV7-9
CASSLHGGRANYGYTF
TGTGCCAGCAGCTTACACGGCGGCAGGGCTAACTATGGCTACACCTTC
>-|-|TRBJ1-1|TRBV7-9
CASSDLGQIDTEAFF
TGTGCCAGCAGCGACCTAGGACAGATTGACACTGAAGCTTTCTTT
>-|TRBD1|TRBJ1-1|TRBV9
CASSVATTGGRRAFF
TGTGCCAGCAGCGTAGCTACGACAGGGGGCCGGAGGGCTTTCTTT
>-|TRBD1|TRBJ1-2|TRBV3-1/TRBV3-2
CASSRGTGDYGYTF
TGTGCCAGCAGCCGAGGCACAGGGGACTATGGCTACACCTTC
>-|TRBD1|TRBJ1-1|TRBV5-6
CASSPGTANTEAFF
TGTGCCAGCAGCCCGGGGACAGCTAACACTGAAGCTTTCTTT
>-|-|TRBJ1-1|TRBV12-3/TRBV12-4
CATQRRGTEAFF
TGTGCCACCCAACGGCGGGGGACTGAAGCTTTCTTT
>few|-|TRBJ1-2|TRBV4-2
CASSQDSAGNYGYTF
TGTGCCAGCAGCCAAGACTCCGCGGGGAACTATGGCTACACCTTC
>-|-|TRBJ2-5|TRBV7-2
CASSLVLSGRETQYF
TGTGCCAGCAGCTTAGTTTTATCGGGGAGGGAGACCCAGTACTTC
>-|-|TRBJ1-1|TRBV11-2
CASSLLSYENTEAFF
TGTGCCAGCAGCTTATTAAGCTATGAGAACACTGAAGCTTTCTTT
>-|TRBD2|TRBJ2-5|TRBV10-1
CASQGRLAGTCMKTQYF
TGCGCCAGCCAAGGACGACTAGCGGGGACTTGCATGAAGACCCAGTACTTC
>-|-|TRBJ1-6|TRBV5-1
CASSPSGGSNSPLHF
TGCGCCAGCAGCCCCTCCGGGGGATCTAATTCACCCCTCCACTTT
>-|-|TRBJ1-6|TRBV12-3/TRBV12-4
CASSYEGRSLHF
TGTGCCAGCAGTTATGAGGGCAGGTCCCTCCACTTT
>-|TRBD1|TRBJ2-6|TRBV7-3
CASSPGTGAPGANVLTF
TGTGCCAGCAGCCCCGGGACAGGGGCGCCAGGGGCCAACGTCCTGACTTTC
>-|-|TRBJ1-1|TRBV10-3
CATRTDLNTEAFF
TGTGCCACGAGGACAGACCTGAACACTGAAGCTTTCTTT
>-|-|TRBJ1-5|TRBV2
CASRRASVLNQPQHF
TGTGCCAGCAGGAGAGCCTCGGTCCTAAATCAGCCCCAGCATTTT
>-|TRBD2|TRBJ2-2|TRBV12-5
CASGLVAPRPGLAGGPATGELFF
TGTGCTAGTGGTTTGGTGGCTCCGAGACCGGGACTAGCGGGGGGGCCCGCCACCGGGGAGCTGTTTTTT
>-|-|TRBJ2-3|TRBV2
CASTYGTPSSTDTQYF
TGTGCCAGCACCTATGGGACACCTAGTAGCACAGATACGCAGTATTTT
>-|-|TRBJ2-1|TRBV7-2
CASSHPTRSDEQFF
TGTGCCAGCAGCCACCCCACTAGAAGCGATGAGCAGTTCTTC
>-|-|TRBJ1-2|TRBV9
CASSVLQGSVSYTF
TGTGCCAGCAGCGTACTACAGGGTAGTGTTAGCTACACCTTC
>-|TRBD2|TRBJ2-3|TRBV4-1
CASSQDRRGSGGTDTQYF
TGCGCCAGCAGCCAAGATCGGCGGGGAAGCGGGGGGACCGATACGCAGTATTTT
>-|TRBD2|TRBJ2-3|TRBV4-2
CASSHSGGRTDTQYF
TGTGCCAGCAGCCACAGCGGGGGCCGCACAGATACGCAGTATTTT
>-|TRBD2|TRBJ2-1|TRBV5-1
CASSPRAGGSGFF
TGCGCCAGCAGCCCAAGAGCGGGGGGGTCCGGGTTCTTC
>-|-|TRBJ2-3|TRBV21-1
CASSKEKETGNSTDTQYF
TGTGCCAGCAGCAAAGAGAAGGAGACAGGGAATAGCACAGATACGCAGTATTTT
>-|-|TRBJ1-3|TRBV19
CASSIGRTGNTIYF
TGTGCCAGTAGTATTGGCCGAACTGGAAACACCATATATTTT
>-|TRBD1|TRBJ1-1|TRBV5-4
CASSLDRGGVGTEAFF
TGTGCCAGCAGCCTGGACAGGGGCGGTGTTGGCACTGAAGCTTTCTTT
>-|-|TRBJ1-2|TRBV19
CASTRRTGANYGYTF
TGTGCCAGTACCCGTCGGACGGGGGCTAACTATGGCTACACCTTC
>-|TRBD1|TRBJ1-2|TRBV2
CASSDGTGNPYGYTF
TGTGCCAGCAGTGACGGGACAGGCAATCCTTATGGCTACACCTTC